A single sample is the source of the 26 T cell receptor beta chains below, sequenced in a study of blood T cells in healthy people across ages. A sample-barcoded 5' primer and a J-beta primer mix were used in a second PCR of roughly 6 to 12 cycles. TCRdb reprocessed the 5' RACE reads via MiXCR and lists one record per CDR3 protein. Altogether roughly 1.4 million distinct CDR3 sequences are present, 59% being singletons, with the ten largest covering approximately 7%. Sequenced material: blood. The receptors originated from a man between 18 and 29 years old in good health.

The chain joins TRBV20-1 to TRBJ2-3, with D unresolved. This CDR3 spans 12 amino acids. CDR1 DFQATT and CDR2 SNEGSKA come from the germline V gene (reference sequence). V was pared by 2 bases and J by 3 bases, with 6 bases between. The CDR3 loop is CSARSPTDTQYF. The CDR3 nucleotides read TGCAGTGCTAGATCACCGACAGATACGCAGTATTTT.

This clonotype turned up a few times. V gene TRBV28 combines with J gene TRBJ1-1; D ambiguous. The CDR3 length is 14 residues. V lost 3 bases, J lost 6 bases, and 14 bases lay in between. CDR1 is MDHEN, CDR2 SYDVKM, per germline. Here the CDR3 DNA reads TGTGCCAGCAGTTTTGACATGCAGGCGTCTGAAGCTTTCTTT. Translated, it gives CASSFDMQASEAFF.

This clonotype has a handful of counts. V gene TRBV5-5 combines with J gene TRBJ1-4, with D unclear. V shed 3 bases and J shed 6 bases, with 12 bases lying between them. CDR1 and CDR2 from the germline V gene are SGHKS and YYEKEE (reference sequence). The CDR3 runs 14 residues. CDR3 nucleotide sequence: TGTGCCAGCAGCTCCGGGGATAGCGATGAAAAACTGTTTTTT. Translated: CASSSGDSDEKLFF.

The chain uses TRBV3-1 and TRBJ2-7, with 8 bases lining up with TRBD2. Germline CDR1 LGHDT, CDR2 YNNKEL (reference sequence). Trimming took 2 bases from V and 4 from J; bases not matched to a gene: 13. This CDR3 is built from 17 residues. The CDR3 reads CASSQPSIGLASYEQYF. The CDR3 DNA follows: TGTGCCAGCAGCCAACCTTCAATCGGACTAGCTTCGTACGAGCAGTACTTC.

The chain carries TRBV10-1 and TRBJ1-2; perhaps TRBD1 as D (5 bases). CDR1 and CDR2 from the germline V gene are WNHNN and SYGVQD (reference sequence). Trimming left V 0 bases short and J 8 bases short, with 7 bases between. This CDR3 is 12 amino acids long. The CDR3 is CASSESTEGYTF. As DNA, the CDR3 is TGCGCCAGCAGTGAGTCGACAGAAGGCTACACCTTC.

The genes are TRBV11-2 and TRBJ2-7, with D maybe TRBD1 (6 bases). The CDR3 is 19 residues long. Trimming pared 5 bases from V and 9 bases from J, leaving 35 bases between. Germline lookup yields CDR1 SGHAT and CDR2 FQNNGV. The CDR3 DNA reads as TGTGCCAGCAGCCTACTTAACTCCCACCGGGACAAAACCACCCAGGGGCAGTACTTC. Protein sequence: CASSLLNSHRDKTTQGQYF.

This clonotype showed up just a few times. This chain links TRBV4-1 with TRBJ1-2, with unresolved D. V was cut by 0 bases and J by 5 bases, with 16 bases left in between. Germline V gives CDR1 MGHRA, CDR2 YSYEKL. The CDR3 contains 16 residues. In DNA, the CDR3 is TGCGCCAGCAGCCAAGATCCGGCAGGTCTGCTTTATGGCTACACCTTC. This encodes CASSQDPAGLLYGYTF.

This clonotype was observed a handful of times. V gene TRBV7-9 combines with J gene TRBJ2-1; D is unresolved. CDR1 SEHNR and CDR2 FQNEAQ come from the germline V gene (reference sequence). V was clipped by 2 bases and J by 7 bases, with 6 bases between them. The length of the CDR3 is 12 residues. The CDR3 spells CASSLLRNEQFF. In DNA form, the CDR3 reads TGTGCCAGCAGCTTATTGCGAAATGAGCAGTTCTTC. The full variable domain, rest sourced from reference TRBV7-9 and TRBJ2-1, is DTGVSQNPRHKITKRGQNVTFRCDPISEHNRLYWYRQTLGQGPEFLTYFQNEAQLEKSRLLSDRFSAERPKGSFSTLEIQRTEQGDSAMYLCASSLLRNEQFFGPGTRLTVL.

This sequence joins TRBV6-6 and TRBJ1-1; 8 nucleotides line up with TRBD1. From germline, CDR1 is MNHNY and CDR2 SVGAGI (reference sequence). CDR3 length: 15 residues. The V and J ends lost 3 bases and 3 bases, in that order; junction bases with no gene match: 6. The DNA of the CDR3 is TGTGCCAGCAGTTATCAGACAGGGGAGCACACTGAAGCTTTCTTT. Amino acids: CASSYQTGEHTEAFF.

This clonotype was seen a handful of times. The chain carries TRBV29-1 and TRBJ1-2, with D possibly being TRBD1 (5 bases). The ends were cut back, 3 bases at V and 1 base at J, with 12 bases in the middle. CDR1 and CDR2 from the germline V gene are SQVTM and ANQGSEA. The CDR3 totals 14 residues. CDR3 DNA sequence: TGCAGCGTTGACCCCAGGCAGGGTAACTATGGCTACACCTTC. Translated: CSVDPRQGNYGYTF.

This clonotype was seen only a few times. One end of the junction fails to match germline, which may point to a read error. The J gene is TRBJ2-5, the V gene TRBV20-1; possible D gene TRBD2, 5 bases. CDR1 and CDR2 (germline): DFQATT, SNEGSKA (reference sequence). The CDR3 has 12 residues. CDR3 residues: CASEGVQETQYF. The CDR3 DNA reads as TGTGCTTCCGAGGGTGTCCAAGAGACCCAGTACTTC.

This clonotype was counted a few times. The chain couples TRBV29-1 to TRBJ2-7; D not resolved. Trimming pared 4 bases from V and 1 base from J, leaving 11 bases between. Germline V lookup: CDR1 SQVTM, CDR2 ANQGSEA. The length of the CDR3 is 13 residues. The CDR3 loop reads CSVAQTLSYEQYF. The CDR3 nucleotides are TGCAGCGTTGCACAGACCCTTTCCTACGAGCAGTACTTC.

V gene TRBV4-1 combines with J gene TRBJ2-3; 11 bases line up with TRBD2. Germline V gives CDR1 MGHRA, CDR2 YSYEKL. J was trimmed by 14 bases and V by 1 base; bases with no gene match: 8. The CDR3 is made up of 14 amino acids. This CDR3 is CASSQVGRTSGRYF. CDR3 bases: TGCGCCAGCAGCCAAGTGGGTAGGACTAGCGGGCGGTATTTT.

This clonotype was recorded only once. This sequence joins TRBV18 and TRBJ2-5, with D perhaps matching TRBD2 (6 bases). Between the trimmed V and J ends, which lost 1 base and 2 bases, there was a span of 14 bases. This CDR3 has 16 amino acids. CDR1 and CDR2 from the germline V gene are KGHSH and LQKENI. This chain's CDR3 is CASSPRIADPQETQYF. The CDR3 DNA reads as TGTGCCAGCTCACCACGGATAGCGGACCCACAAGAGACCCAGTACTTC.

CDR3 amino acids: CSARGVNRLAGSEQYF. Here the CDR3 DNA reads TGCAGTGCTCGGGGGGTAAATCGCCTAGCGGGATCCGAGCAGTACTTC. The chain couples TRBV20-1 to TRBJ2-7, with TRBD2 identical over 9 bases. This CDR3 contains 16 residues. V lost 5 bases and J lost 6; bases outside the gene matches: 17. CDR1 DFQATT and CDR2 SNEGSKA come from the germline V gene (reference sequence).

The CDR3 region is CASSKRDEIGRKAKNIQYF. DNA for the CDR3: TGTGCCAGCAGCAAGCGCGACGAGATAGGGCGAAAGGCCAAAAACATTCAGTACTTC. The chain carries TRBV21-1 and TRBJ2-4; the table's D call of TRBD1 was not tested on the DNA. TRBV21-1 is marked as a pseudogene. The CDR3 extends over 19 amino acids.

This clonotype occurred once. Here the CDR3 omits its conserved ending phenylalanine or tryptophan, so a read error is the likely source. The chain combines TRBV4-3 with TRBJ2-5; perhaps TRBD1 as D (6 bases). The J call is doubtful: the DNA matches TRBJ2-7 better. The germline V gene has CDR1 LGHNA and CDR2 YSLEER. The length of the CDR3 is 14 residues. CDR3 amino acids: CASSQADSPYEQYL. The CDR3 nucleotides read TGCGCCAGCAGCCAAGCGGACAGTCCCTACGAGCAGTACCTC.

The chain employs TRBV5-1 and TRBJ2-1, with TRBD2 identical over 9 bases. The germline gives CDR1 SGHRS, CDR2 YFSETQ. The ends lost 0 bases at V and 4 bases at J; junction bases unmatched: 5. This CDR3 is 16 amino acids long. The CDR3 DNA is TGCGCCAGCAGCTTGGGGTCTAGCGGGGCATACAATGAGCAGTTCTTC. Translated, it gives CASSLGSSGAYNEQFF.

The chain links TRBV29-1 to TRBJ2-5; TRBD2 aligns across 12 bases. After removal of 2 bases from V and 11 bases from J, the junction contained 9 bases not matched to a gene. CDR3 length equals 14 residues. Germline V lookup: CDR1 SQVTM, CDR2 ANQGSEA. The CDR3 nucleotides are TGCAGCGTTGAATTGACTAGCGGGAGAATTGAGCAGTACTTC. Translating it yields CSVELTSGRIEQYF. Using reference TRBV29-1 and TRBJ2-5 for the parts outside the CDR3, the full variable domain is SAVISQKPSRDICQRGTSLTIQCQVDSQVTMMFWYRQQPGQSLTLIATANQGSEATYESGFVIDKFPISRPNLTFSTLTVSNMSPEDSSIYLCSVELTSGRIEQYFGPGTRLLVL.

The rearrangement joins TRBV5-1 to TRBJ1-1; D gene uncertain. Looked up from germline, CDR1 is SGHRS and CDR2 is YFSETQ. CDR3 length: 16 amino acids. V was shortened by 2 bases and J by 1 base, with 15 bases between the two germline ends. DNA for the CDR3: TGCGCCAGCAGCTTTTTATCAGGCTGTCAGAACACTGAAGCTTTCTTT. This sequence encodes CASSFLSGCQNTEAFF.

This chain connects TRBV27 to TRBJ2-6; D gene uncertain. This CDR3 spans 15 amino acids. Deletions cut 8 bases from V and 2 bases from J, with 13 bases between. The germline V gene has CDR1 MNHEY and CDR2 SMNVEV (reference sequence). The CDR3 here is CASGPIPAGANVLTF. CDR3 in DNA: TGTGCCAGCGGCCCAATCCCCGCTGGGGCCAACGTCCTGACTTTC.

The rearrangement links TRBV7-2 to TRBJ2-1; 7 bases are shared with TRBD1. J gave up 8 bases and V 5 bases, and 9 bases lay outside the gene matches. The length of the CDR3 is 14 residues. Germline V gene lookup returns CDR1 SGHTA and CDR2 FQGNSA. For the CDR3, the DNA is TGTGCCAGCAGCCCCGAGACAGGGTATGATGAGCAGTTCTTC. Translated: CASSPETGYDEQFF.

The chain links TRBV7-9 to TRBJ2-5; the D gene is possibly TRBD2 (5 bases). Germline V CDR1 and CDR2: SEHNR, FQNEAQ (reference sequence). This CDR3 is 15 amino acids long. V shed 3 bases and J shed 11 bases, with 22 bases lying between them. The CDR3 region is CASSLGNRDNNEQYF. CDR3 nucleotides: TGTGCCAGCAGCTTGGGTAACCGGGATAACAATGAGCAGTACTTC. The full variable domain, with the rest looked up from reference TRBV7-9 and TRBJ2-5, is DTGVSQNPRHKITKRGQNVTFRCDPISEHNRLYWYRQTLGQGPEFLTYFQNEAQLEKSRLLSDRFSAERPKGSFSTLEIQRTEQGDSAMYLCASSLGNRDNNEQYFGPGTRLLVL.

V usage is TRBV29-1 and J usage is TRBJ2-4; the D is unclear. The assigned J gene may be wrong: the sequence end matches TRBJ2-7 better. The CDR3 is 12 amino acids. Germline CDR1 SQVTM, CDR2 ANQGSEA. This CDR3 reads CSVEGAIYEQYF. CDR3 in DNA: TGCAGCGTTGAAGGCGCGATCTACGAGCAGTACTTC.

This clonotype appeared a few times. The gene calls are TRBV10-3 and TRBJ2-3; 15 nucleotides agree with TRBD2. After removal of 6 bases from V and 5 bases from J, the junction contained 6 bases not matched to a gene. This CDR3 comprises 16 residues. CDR1 and CDR2 (germline): ENHRY, SYGVKD. The CDR3 region is CAISERTSGRVDTQYF. CDR3 sequence (DNA): TGTGCCATCAGCGAGCGGACTAGCGGGAGGGTAGATACGCAGTATTTT.

V gene TRBV4-3 combines with J gene TRBJ2-4; unclear D gene. TRBJ2-7 matches the DNA end more closely, so the J call is doubtful. The CDR3 is 13 residues long. Per the germline V gene, CDR1 is LGHNA and CDR2 is YSLEER. The CDR3 bases are TGCGCCAGCAGCCTCGAAGGGAAGAACGAGCAGTACTTC. Protein sequence: CASSLEGKNEQYF.